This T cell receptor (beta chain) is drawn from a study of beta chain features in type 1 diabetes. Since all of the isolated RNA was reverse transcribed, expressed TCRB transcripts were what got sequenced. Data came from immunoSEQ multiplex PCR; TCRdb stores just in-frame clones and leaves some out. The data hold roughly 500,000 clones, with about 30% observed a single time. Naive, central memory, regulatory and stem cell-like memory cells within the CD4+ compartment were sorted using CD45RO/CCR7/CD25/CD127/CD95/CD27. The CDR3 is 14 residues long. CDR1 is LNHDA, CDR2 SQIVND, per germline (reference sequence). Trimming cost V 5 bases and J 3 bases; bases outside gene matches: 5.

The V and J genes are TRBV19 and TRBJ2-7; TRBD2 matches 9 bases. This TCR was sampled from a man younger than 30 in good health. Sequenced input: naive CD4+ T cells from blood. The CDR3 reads CASSRTSANYEQYF. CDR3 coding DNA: TGTGCCAGTAGTCGGACTAGCGCGAACTACGAGCAGTACTTC.